Listed here are 15 T cell receptor beta chains from one sample, sequenced in a study of blood T cells in healthy people across ages. The use of a sample-barcoded 5' primer and a J-beta primer mix characterized a second PCR of roughly 7 to 11 cycles. Via MiXCR, TCRdb re-called the 5' RACE reads, giving one row per CDR3 protein. Of about 1.8 million distinct CDR3 sequences in the sample, about 50% were seen once. Sequenced: blood. Receptor source: a woman between 40 and 50 years old in good health.

The genes are TRBV2 and TRBJ2-7, with D perhaps given as TRBD1 or TRBD2 (5 bases each). The CDR3 is 10 amino acids. Germline V gene lookup returns CDR1 SNHLY and CDR2 FYNNEI. V shed 6 bases and J shed 12 bases, with 12 bases lying between them. This chain's CDR3 is CASSDGAVYF. CDR3 sequence (DNA): TGTGCCAGCAGCGACGGGGCCGTGTACTTC.

The chain joins TRBV7-2 to TRBJ1-4, with D tentatively TRBD1 (6 bases). Trimming took 4 bases from V and 3 from J, leaving 12 bases between them. The germline gives CDR1 SGHTA, CDR2 FQGNSA. The CDR3 length is 15 residues. CDR3 sequence reads: CASSSAQGSNEKLFF. CDR3 nucleotide sequence: TGTGCCAGCAGCTCCGCACAGGGCTCTAATGAAAAACTGTTTTTT.

The rearrangement joins TRBV25-1 to TRBJ2-1, with a tentative D call TRBD1 (6 bases). The CDR3 has 15 residues. Trimming cost V 2 bases and J 3 bases, with 11 bases left between them. CDR1 is MGHDK and CDR2 is SYGVNS in the germline V gene. The DNA for the CDR3 is TGTGCCAGCAGTGAACACCGGACAGTCTACAATGAGCAGTTCTTC. Its protein is CASSEHRTVYNEQFF.

The rearrangement joins TRBV20-1 to TRBJ2-1; 9 nucleotides match TRBD1. In germline, CDR1 is DFQATT, CDR2 SNEGSKA (reference sequence). CDR3 size: 16 residues. V gave up 6 bases and J gave up 2 bases; unmatched junction bases: 11. The CDR3 sequence is CSAPRSGTGTYNEQFF. In DNA form, the CDR3 reads TGCAGTGCACCCAGGTCCGGGACAGGGACCTACAATGAGCAGTTCTTC.

The chain links TRBV28 to TRBJ2-4; D unresolved. Gene TRBJ2-7 matches the end of the DNA better, so the J call may be wrong. The germline CDR1 and CDR2 sequences are MDHEN and SYDVKM. CDR3 length equals 15 residues. The CDR3 loop reads CASSSGWLPPYEQYF. CDR3 sequence (DNA): TGTGCCAGCAGTTCCGGTTGGTTACCACCCTACGAGCAGTACTTC.

V and J are TRBV3-1 and TRBJ1-4; TRBD1 agrees at 7 bases. The CDR3 has 16 amino acids. V shed 0 bases and J 3 bases; nucleotides not matched to a gene: 4. Looked up from germline, CDR1 is LGHDT and CDR2 is YNNKEL (reference sequence). Written as DNA, the CDR3 is TGTGCCAGCAGCCAAGATCAGGGGGGATCTAATGAAAAACTGTTTTTT. Translating it yields CASSQDQGGSNEKLFF.

This chain connects TRBV6-1 to TRBJ1-6; a weak D match, TRBD1 (6 bases). Per germline, CDR1 MNHNS and CDR2 SASEGT. The V gene lost 6 bases and the J gene lost 7 bases, with 22 bases spanning the gap. The CDR3 runs to 17 residues. CDR3 in DNA: TGTGCCAGCAGAGGTCTGACGGGGGGCGAACGCAATTCACCCCTCCACTTT. Amino acid sequence: CASRGLTGGERNSPLHF.

The gene calls are TRBV29-1 and TRBJ2-7; D possibly matches TRBD1 or TRBD2 (5 bases each). The CDR3 is 13 amino acids. Per the germline V gene, CDR1 is SQVTM and CDR2 is ANQGSEA. Trimming took 4 bases from V and 0 from J, leaving 10 bases between them. DNA of the CDR3: TGCAGCGTTGTAGGGGCGGGCTCCTACGAGCAGTACTTC. Its translation: CSVVGAGSYEQYF.

The chain joins TRBV20-1 to TRBJ2-5; 8 bases match TRBD1. J was trimmed by 7 bases and V by 5 bases; bases with no gene match: 15. The germline V gene has CDR1 DFQATT and CDR2 SNEGSKA (reference sequence). CDR3 length: 15 amino acids. This CDR3 reads CSAGARTGKLGTQYF. CDR3 DNA: TGCAGTGCTGGTGCCAGGACAGGGAAATTGGGGACCCAGTACTTC.

The chain has TRBV27 and TRBJ2-1; 12 nucleotides align to TRBD1. J lost 8 bases, V lost 5 bases, and 10 bases had no gene match. Germline V gives CDR1 MNHEY, CDR2 SMNVEV (reference sequence). CDR3 length equals 16 residues. CDR3 coding DNA: TGTGCCAGCAGTGCCCGGGACAGGGGGCCGATCCATGAGCAGTTCTTC. This gives the protein CASSARDRGPIHEQFF.

This clonotype occurred a few times. In DNA, the CDR3 is TGCGCCAGCAGCCACCCTAGCGGGGGGGCCTATGAGCAGTTCTTC. Its translation: CASSHPSGGAYEQFF. This rearrangement joins TRBV4-1 to TRBJ2-1; TRBD2 agrees at 12 bases. The CDR3 totals 15 residues. The germline CDR1 and CDR2 sequences are MGHRA and YSYEKL. The V segment lost 3 bases and the J segment 8 bases; nucleotides outside the gene matches: 5.

The rearrangement links TRBV6-2 or TRBV6-3 to TRBJ2-1; 12 nucleotides line up with TRBD2. V gave up 11 bases and J gave up 4 bases; unmatched junction bases: 6. The CDR3 spans 14 residues. Germline V lookup: CDR1 MNHEY, CDR2 SVGEGT. CDR3 residues: CAASTSGGYNEQFF. CDR3 bases: TGTGCCGCCTCGACTAGCGGGGGATACAATGAGCAGTTCTTC.

V is TRBV4-1 and J is TRBJ2-3, with D maybe TRBD1 (6 bases). Trimming took 4 bases from V and 3 from J, leaving 23 bases between them. This CDR3 has 18 amino acids. CDR1 is MGHRA, CDR2 YSYEKL, per germline. CDR3 nucleotides: TGCGCCAGCAGCCGCCTAGAAGGAAAGGGGGTGAATACAGATACGCAGTATTTT. Its translation is CASSRLEGKGVNTDTQYF.

Details on this clonotype: One end of the junction varies from germline; a read error may be responsible. The chain employs TRBV11-2 and TRBJ2-5, with TRBD2 matching 8 bases. Germline CDR1 and CDR2: SGHAT and FQNNGV. This CDR3 region has 15 residues. In DNA form, the CDR3 reads TGCGCCAGCAGCTTAGTTAGCGGGGCCCTCAATGAGCAGTACTTC. It codes for CASSLVSGALNEQYF.

The chain links TRBV12-3 or TRBV12-4 to TRBJ2-5, with D perhaps being TRBD1 or TRBD2 (6 bases each). The last part of the DNA fits TRBJ2-7 better; the J call may be wrong. The CDR3 has 15 residues. For the CDR3, the DNA is TGTGCCAGCAGTTTAAGGGGGGTCTATCCCTACGAGCAGTACTTC. Protein sequence: CASSLRGVYPYEQYF.